These T cell receptor beta chains were read from a single sample in a study of T cells in Graves' hyperthyroidism and ophthalmopathy. TCRdb re-analysed the multiplex PCR reads in MiXCR, keeping a single row per CDR3 protein. The data show tens of thousands of distinct CDR3 sequences, approximately 58% seen once. The sample comprised peripheral blood or thyroid tissue (not recorded which). The receptors here all came from a man aged 18 to 35 with Graves' hyperthyroidism. The CDR3 runs from the conserved cysteine through the conserved F or W. A D gene is named only where the DNA matches it firmly. Clone size is stated in some rows and not others, as once, few, many or a class when expanded.

J: TRBJ1-1; size: .; V: TRBV9; D: TRBD1; CDR3: CASSVGTGVMNTEAFF; DNA: TGTGCCAGCAGCGTAGGGACAGGGGTCATGAACACTGAAGCTTTCTTT
J: TRBJ1-2; size: .; V: TRBV7-8; D: .; CDR3: CASSGGRDYTF; DNA: TGTGCCAGCAGCGGGGGACGTGACTACACCTTC
J: TRBJ1-6; size: .; V: TRBV7-9; D: .; CDR3: CASSTDSPLHF; DNA: TGTGCCAGCAGCACGGATTCACCCCTCCACTTT
J: TRBJ1-2; size: once; V: TRBV29-1; D: TRBD1; CDR3: CSVQGGSGYTF; DNA: TGCAGCGTTCAAGGGGGCTCTGGCTACACCTTC
J: TRBJ1-4; size: few; V: TRBV27; D: .; CDR3: CASSLRMRSATNEKLFF; DNA: TGTGCCAGCAGTTTACGGATGAGAAGTGCAACTAATGAAAAACTGTTTTTT
J: TRBJ1-5; size: .; V: TRBV7-2; D: .; CDR3: CASSAQGSNQPQHF; DNA: TGTGCCAGCAGCGCTCAGGGTAGCAATCAGCCCCAGCATTTT
J: TRBJ2-5; size: many; V: TRBV27; D: TRBD1; CDR3: CASRRQGAGETQYF; DNA: TGTGCCAGCAGGAGACAGGGGGCCGGGGAGACCCAGTACTTC
J: TRBJ1-5; size: few; V: TRBV10-3; D: TRBD1; CDR3: CAISPGGVDQPQHF; DNA: TGTGCCATCAGTCCAGGGGGCGTCGATCAGCCCCAGCATTTT
J: TRBJ2-5; size: .; V: TRBV2; D: .; CDR3: CASSAIRQETQYF; DNA: TGTGCCAGCAGTGCTATTAGGCAAGAGACCCAGTACTTC
J: TRBJ2-2; size: .; V: TRBV10-3; D: .; CDR3: CAISEWNTGELFF; DNA: TGTGCCATCAGTGAGTGGAACACCGGGGAGCTGTTTTTT
J: TRBJ2-5; size: many; V: TRBV30; D: .; CDR3: CAFWDGSQETQYF; DNA: TGTGCCTTCTGGGACGGTTCCCAAGAGACCCAGTACTTC